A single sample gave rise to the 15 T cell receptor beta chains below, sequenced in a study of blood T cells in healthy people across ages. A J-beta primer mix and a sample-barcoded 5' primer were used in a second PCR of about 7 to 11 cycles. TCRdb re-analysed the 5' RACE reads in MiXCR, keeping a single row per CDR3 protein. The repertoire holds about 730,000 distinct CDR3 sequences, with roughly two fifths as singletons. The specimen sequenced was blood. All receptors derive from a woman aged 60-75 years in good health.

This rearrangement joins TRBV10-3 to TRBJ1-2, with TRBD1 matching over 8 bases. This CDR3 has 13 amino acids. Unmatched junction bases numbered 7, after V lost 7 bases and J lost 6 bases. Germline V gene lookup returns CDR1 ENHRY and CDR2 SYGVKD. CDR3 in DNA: TGTGCCATCAAGGACGACAGGGGAGATGGCTACACCTTC. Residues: CAIKDDRGDGYTF.

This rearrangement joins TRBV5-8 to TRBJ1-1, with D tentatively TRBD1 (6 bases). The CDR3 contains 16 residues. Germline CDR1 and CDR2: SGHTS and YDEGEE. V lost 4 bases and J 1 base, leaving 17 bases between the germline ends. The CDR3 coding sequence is TGTGCCAGCAGCGGGGGGCCGGGGGGGACGAACACTGAAGCTTTCTTT. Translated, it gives CASSGGPGGTNTEAFF.

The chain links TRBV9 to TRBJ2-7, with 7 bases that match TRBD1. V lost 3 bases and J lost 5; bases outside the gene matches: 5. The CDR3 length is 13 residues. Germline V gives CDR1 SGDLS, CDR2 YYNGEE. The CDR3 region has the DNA TGTGCCAGCAGCGCGTCAGACAGGGACGAGCAGTACTTC. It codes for CASSASDRDEQYF. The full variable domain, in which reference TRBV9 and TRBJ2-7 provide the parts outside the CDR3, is DSGVTQTPKHLITATGQRVTLRCSPRSGDLSVYWYQQSLDQGLQFLIQYYNGEERAKGNILERFSAQQFPDLHSELNLSSLELGDSALYFCASSASDRDEQYFGPGTRLTVT.

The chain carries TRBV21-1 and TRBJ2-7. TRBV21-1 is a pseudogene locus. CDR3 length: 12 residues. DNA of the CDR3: TGTGCCAGCAGGGAACTTCGCTACGAGCAGTACTTC. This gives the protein CASRELRYEQYF.

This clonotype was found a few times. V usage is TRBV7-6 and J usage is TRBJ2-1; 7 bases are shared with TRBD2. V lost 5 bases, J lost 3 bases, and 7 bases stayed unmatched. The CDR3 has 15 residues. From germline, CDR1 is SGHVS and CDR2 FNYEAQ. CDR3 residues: CASSQTGGIYNEQFF. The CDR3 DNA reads TGTGCCAGCAGCCAAACGGGGGGTATCTACAATGAGCAGTTCTTC.

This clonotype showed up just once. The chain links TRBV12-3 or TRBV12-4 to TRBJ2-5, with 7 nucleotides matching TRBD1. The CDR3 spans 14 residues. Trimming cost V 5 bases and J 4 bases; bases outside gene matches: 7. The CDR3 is CASSQQGWRETQYF. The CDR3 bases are TGTGCCAGCAGTCAACAGGGGTGGCGAGAGACCCAGTACTTC.

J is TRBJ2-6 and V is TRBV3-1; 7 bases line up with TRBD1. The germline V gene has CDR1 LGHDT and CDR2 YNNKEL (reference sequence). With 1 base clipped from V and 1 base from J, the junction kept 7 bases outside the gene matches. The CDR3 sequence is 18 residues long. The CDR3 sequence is CASSQVSGGVSGANVLTF. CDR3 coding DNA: TGTGCCAGCAGCCAAGTTTCAGGGGGTGTTTCTGGGGCCAACGTCCTGACTTTC.

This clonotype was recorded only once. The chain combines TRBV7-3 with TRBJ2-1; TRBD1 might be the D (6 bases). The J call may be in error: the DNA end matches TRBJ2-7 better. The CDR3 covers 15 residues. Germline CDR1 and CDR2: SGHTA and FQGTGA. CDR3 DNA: TGTGCCAGCAGCTCCGGAGCAGGGGCCTACAATGAGCAGTACTTC. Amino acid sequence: CASSSGAGAYNEQYF.

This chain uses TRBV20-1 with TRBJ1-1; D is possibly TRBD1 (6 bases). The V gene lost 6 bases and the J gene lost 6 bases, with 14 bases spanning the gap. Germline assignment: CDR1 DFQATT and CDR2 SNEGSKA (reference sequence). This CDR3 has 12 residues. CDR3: CSARYRDSEAFF. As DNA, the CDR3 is TGCAGTGCCCGCTACAGGGACTCTGAAGCTTTCTTT.

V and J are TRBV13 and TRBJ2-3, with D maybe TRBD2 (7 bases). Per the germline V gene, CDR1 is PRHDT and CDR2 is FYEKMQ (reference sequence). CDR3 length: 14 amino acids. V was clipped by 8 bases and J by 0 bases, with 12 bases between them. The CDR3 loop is CASLGGLSTDTQYF. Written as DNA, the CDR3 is TGTGCCAGCCTGGGGGGGCTTAGCACAGATACGCAGTATTTT.

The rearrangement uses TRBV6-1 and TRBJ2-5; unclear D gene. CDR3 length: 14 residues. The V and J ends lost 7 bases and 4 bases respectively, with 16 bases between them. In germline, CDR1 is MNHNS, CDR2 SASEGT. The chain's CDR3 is CASNLRQAGETQYF. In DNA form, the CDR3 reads TGTGCCAGCAACCTCCGTCAGGCTGGAGAGACCCAGTACTTC.

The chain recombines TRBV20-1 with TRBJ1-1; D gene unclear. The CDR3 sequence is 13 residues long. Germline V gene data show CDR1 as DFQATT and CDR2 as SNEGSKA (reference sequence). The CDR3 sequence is CSPSSSVGAEAFF. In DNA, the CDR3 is TGCAGCCCCTCTTCGTCCGTCGGGGCTGAAGCTTTCTTT.

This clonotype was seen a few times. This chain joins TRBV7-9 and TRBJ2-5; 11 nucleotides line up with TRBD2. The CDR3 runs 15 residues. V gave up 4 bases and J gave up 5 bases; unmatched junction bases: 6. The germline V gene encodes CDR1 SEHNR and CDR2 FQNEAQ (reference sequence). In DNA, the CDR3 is TGTGCCAGCAGCTATAGCGGGGGGGCCCACGAGACCCAGTACTTC. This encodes CASSYSGGAHETQYF.

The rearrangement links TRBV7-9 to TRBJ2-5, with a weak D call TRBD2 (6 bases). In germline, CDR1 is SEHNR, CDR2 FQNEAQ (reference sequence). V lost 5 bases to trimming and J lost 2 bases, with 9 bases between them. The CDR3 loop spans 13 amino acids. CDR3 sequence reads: CASSGDLQETQYF. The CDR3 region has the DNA TGTGCCAGCAGCGGGGACTTACAAGAGACCCAGTACTTC.

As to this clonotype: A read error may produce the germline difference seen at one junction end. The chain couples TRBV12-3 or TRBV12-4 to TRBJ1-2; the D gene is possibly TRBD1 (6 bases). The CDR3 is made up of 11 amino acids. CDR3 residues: CAGSEGVGYTF. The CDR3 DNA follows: TGTGCCGGCAGCGAGGGGGTAGGCTACACCTTC.